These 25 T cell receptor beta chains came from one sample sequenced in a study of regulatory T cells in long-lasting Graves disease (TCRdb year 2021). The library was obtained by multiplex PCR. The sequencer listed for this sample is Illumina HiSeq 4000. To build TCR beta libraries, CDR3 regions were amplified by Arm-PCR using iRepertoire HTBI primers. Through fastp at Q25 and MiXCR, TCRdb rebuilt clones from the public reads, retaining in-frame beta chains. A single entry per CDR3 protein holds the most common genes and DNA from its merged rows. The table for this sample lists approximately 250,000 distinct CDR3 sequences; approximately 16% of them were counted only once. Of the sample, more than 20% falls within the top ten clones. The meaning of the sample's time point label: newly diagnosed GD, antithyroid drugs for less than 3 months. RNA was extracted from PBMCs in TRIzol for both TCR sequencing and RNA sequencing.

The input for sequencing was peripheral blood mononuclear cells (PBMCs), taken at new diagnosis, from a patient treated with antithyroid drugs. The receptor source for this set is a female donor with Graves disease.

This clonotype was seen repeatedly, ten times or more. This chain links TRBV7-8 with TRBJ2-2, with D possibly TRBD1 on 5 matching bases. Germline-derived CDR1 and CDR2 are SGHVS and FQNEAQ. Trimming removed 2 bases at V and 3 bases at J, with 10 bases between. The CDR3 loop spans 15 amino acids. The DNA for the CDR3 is TGTGCCAGCAGCTTATATAGGGGTGACACCGGGGAGCTGTTTTTT. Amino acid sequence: CASSLYRGDTGELFF.

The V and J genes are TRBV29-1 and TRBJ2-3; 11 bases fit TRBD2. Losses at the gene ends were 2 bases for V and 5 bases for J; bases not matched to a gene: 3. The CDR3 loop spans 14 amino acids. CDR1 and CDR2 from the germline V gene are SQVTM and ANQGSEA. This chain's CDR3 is CSVEPGLAVDTQYF. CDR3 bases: TGCAGCGTTGAACCGGGACTAGCGGTAGATACGCAGTATTTT.

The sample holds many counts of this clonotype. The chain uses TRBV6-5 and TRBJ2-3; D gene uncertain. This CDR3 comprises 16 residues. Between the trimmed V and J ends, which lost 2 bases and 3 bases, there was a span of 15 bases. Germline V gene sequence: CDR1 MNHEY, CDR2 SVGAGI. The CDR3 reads CASSYVPPAETDTQYF. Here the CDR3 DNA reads TGTGCCAGCAGTTACGTGCCCCCCGCGGAAACAGATACGCAGTATTTT.

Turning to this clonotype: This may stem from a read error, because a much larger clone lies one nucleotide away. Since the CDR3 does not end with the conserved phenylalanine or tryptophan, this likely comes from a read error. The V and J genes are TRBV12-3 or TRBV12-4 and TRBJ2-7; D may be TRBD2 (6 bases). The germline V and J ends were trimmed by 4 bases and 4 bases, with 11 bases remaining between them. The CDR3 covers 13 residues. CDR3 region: CASSSGGEYEQYS. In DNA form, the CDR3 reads TGTGCCAGCAGTTCCGGGGGTGAATACGAGCAGTACTCC.

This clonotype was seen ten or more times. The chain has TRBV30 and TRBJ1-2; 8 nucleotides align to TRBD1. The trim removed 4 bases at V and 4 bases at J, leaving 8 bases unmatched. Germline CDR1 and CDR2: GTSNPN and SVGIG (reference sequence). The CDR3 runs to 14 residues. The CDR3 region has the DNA TGTGCCTGGACGGGGGCAGGGGGCAGCTATGGCTACACCTTC. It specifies CAWTGAGGSYGYTF.

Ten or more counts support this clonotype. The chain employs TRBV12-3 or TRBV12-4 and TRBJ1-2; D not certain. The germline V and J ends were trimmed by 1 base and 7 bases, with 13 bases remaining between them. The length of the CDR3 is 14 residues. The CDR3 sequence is CASSLDPAVGGYTF. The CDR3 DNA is TGTGCCAGCAGTTTAGACCCGGCGGTTGGTGGCTACACCTTC.

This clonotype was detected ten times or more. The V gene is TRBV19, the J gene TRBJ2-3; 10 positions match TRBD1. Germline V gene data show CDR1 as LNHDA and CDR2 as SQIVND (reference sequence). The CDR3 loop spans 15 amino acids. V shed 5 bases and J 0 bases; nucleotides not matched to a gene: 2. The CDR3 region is CASSWDRGSTDTQYF. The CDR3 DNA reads TGTGCCAGTAGTTGGGACAGGGGTAGCACAGATACGCAGTATTTT.

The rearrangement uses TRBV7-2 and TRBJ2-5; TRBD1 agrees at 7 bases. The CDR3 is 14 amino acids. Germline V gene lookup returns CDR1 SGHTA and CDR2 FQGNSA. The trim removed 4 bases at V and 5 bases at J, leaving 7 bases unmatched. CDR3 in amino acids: CASSSTGSSETQYF. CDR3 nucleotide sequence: TGTGCCAGCAGCTCGACAGGGAGTAGCGAGACCCAGTACTTC.

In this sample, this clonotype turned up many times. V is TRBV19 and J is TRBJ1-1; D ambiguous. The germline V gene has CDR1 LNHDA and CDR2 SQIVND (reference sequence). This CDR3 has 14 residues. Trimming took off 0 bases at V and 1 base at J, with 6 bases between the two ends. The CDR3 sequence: CASSIDYENTEAFF. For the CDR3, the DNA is TGTGCCAGTAGTATAGATTACGAGAACACTGAAGCTTTCTTT.

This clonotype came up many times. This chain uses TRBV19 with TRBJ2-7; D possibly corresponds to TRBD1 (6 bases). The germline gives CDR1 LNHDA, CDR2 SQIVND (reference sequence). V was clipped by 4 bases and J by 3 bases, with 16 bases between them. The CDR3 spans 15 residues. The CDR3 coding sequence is TGTGCCAGTAGTAAAGTTATAGGGACAAACTACGAGCAGTACTTC. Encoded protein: CASSKVIGTNYEQYF.

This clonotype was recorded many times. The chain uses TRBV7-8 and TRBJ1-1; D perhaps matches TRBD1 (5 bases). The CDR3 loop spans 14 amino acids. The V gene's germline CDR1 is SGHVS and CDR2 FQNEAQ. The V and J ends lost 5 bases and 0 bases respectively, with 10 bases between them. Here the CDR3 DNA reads TGTGCCAGCAGCCCTTACAGGATGAACACTGAAGCTTTCTTT. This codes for CASSPYRMNTEAFF.

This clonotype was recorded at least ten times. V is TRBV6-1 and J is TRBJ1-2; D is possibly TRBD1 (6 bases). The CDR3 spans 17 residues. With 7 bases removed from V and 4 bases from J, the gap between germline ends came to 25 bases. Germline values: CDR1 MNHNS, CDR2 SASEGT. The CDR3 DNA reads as TGTGCCAGCAATTTACCCCGCAGGGGCGAAGTACTCTATGGCTACACCTTC. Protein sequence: CASNLPRRGEVLYGYTF.

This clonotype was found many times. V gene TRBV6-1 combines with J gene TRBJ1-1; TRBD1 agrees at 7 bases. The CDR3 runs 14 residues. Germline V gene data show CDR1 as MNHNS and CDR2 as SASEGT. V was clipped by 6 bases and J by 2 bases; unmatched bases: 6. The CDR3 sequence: CASSWGQLNTEAFF. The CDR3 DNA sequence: TGTGCCAGCAGCTGGGGACAGCTTAACACTGAAGCTTTCTTT.

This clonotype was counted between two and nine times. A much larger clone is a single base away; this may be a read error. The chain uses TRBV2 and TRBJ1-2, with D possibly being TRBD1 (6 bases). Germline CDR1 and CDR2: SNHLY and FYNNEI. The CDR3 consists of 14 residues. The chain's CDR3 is CASSEYRAQVGYAF. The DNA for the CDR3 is TGTGCCAGCAGTGAATACAGGGCCCAAGTTGGCTACGCCTTC.

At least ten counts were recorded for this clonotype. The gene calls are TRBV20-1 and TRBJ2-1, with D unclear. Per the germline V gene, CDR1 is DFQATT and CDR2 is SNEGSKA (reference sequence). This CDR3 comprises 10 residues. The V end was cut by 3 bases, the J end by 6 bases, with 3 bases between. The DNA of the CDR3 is TGCAGTGCTAGTACCAATGAGCAGTTCTTC. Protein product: CSASTNEQFF.

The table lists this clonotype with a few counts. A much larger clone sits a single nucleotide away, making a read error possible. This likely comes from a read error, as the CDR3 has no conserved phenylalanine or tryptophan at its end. CDR3 residues: CASSQQGDYGYTI. The CDR3 DNA sequence: TGTGCCAGCAGTCAACAGGGGGACTATGGCTACACCATC. The chain employs TRBV6-1 and TRBJ1-2; 8 bases are shared with TRBD1. J lost 3 bases, V lost 5 bases, and 2 bases had no gene match. Germline V CDR1 and CDR2: MNHNS, SASEGT. This CDR3 has 13 amino acids.

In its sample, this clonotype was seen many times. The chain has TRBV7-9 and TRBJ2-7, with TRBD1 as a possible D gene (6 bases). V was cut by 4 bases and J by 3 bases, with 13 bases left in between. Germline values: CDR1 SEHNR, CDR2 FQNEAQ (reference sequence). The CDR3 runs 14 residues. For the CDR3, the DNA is TGTGCCAGCAGCTGGTATGAAGGGGGCTACGAGCAGTACTTC. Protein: CASSWYEGGYEQYF.

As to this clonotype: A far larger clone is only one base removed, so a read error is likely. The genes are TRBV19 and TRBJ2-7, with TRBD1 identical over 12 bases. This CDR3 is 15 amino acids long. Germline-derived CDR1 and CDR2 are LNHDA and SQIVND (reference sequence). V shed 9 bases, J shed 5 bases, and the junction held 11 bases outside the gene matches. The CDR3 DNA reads TGTGCCAGCAGCCCGAAGGGACAGGGGGCGGACGAGCAGTACTTC. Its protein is CASSPKGQGADEQYF. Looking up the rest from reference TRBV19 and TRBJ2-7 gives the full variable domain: DGGITQSPKYLFRKEGQNVTLSCEQNLNHDAMYWYRQDPGQGLRLIYYSQIVNDFQKGDIAEGYSVSREKKESFPLTVTSAQKNPTAFYLCASSPKGQGADEQYFGPGTRLTVT.

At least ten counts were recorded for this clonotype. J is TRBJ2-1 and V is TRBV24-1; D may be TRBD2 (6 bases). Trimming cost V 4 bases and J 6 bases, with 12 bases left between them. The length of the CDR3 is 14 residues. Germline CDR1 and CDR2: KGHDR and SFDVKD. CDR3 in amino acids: CATSDRRGVNEQFF. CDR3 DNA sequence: TGTGCCACCAGTGACCGGCGGGGAGTCAATGAGCAGTTCTTC.

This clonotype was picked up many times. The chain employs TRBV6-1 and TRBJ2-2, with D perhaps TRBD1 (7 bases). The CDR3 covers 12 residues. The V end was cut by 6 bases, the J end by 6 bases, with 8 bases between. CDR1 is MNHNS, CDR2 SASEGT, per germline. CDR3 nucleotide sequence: TGTGCCAGCAGCAGGGGGGCCGGGGAGCTGTTTTTT. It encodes CASSRGAGELFF.

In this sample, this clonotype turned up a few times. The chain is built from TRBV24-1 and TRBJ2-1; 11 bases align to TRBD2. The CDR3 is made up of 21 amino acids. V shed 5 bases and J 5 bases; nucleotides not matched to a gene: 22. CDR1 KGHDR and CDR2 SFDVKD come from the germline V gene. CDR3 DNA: TGTGCCACCAGTGCACCTCTGGGAGGTACTAGCGGGAGAGAACGGGACAATGAGCAGTTCTTC. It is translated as CATSAPLGGTSGRERDNEQFF.

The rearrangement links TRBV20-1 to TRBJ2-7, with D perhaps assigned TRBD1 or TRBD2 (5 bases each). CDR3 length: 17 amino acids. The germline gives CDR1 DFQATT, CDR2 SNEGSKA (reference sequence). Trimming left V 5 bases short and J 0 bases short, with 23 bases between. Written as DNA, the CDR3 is TGCAGTGCTGCTCCCTTCCGGGACGGCATCTACTCCTACGAGCAGTACTTC. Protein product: CSAAPFRDGIYSYEQYF.

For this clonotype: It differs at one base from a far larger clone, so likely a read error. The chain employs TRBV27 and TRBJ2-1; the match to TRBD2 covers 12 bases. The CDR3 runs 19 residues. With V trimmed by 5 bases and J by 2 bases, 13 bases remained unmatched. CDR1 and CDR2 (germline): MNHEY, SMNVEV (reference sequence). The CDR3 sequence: CASSDRTDTSGRPYNEQFF. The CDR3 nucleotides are TGTGCCAGCAGTGACCGGACGGATACTAGCGGGAGGCCCTACAATGAGCAGTTCTTC.

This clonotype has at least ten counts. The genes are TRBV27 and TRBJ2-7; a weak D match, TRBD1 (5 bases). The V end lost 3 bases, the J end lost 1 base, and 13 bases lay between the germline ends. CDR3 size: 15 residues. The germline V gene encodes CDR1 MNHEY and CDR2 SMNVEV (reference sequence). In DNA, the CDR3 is TGTGCCAGCAGTTTCGGGCTCGACAGATCCTACGAGCAGTACTTC. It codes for CASSFGLDRSYEQYF.

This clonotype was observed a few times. The CDR3 sequence is CASSLVRRAPDGYTF. Written as DNA, the CDR3 is TGTGCCAGCAGCTTAGTCAGGAGGGCCCCTGATGGCTACACCTTC. The chain employs TRBV7-2 and TRBJ1-2, with D hard to call. The CDR3 extends over 15 amino acids. Trimming removed 1 base from V and 6 bases from J, with 15 bases in between. Germline CDR1 SGHTA, CDR2 FQGNSA.